The 6 T cell receptor beta chains in this list originate from one sample, sequenced in a study of control samples from healthy donors and cancer patients. Measured with immunoSEQ multiplex PCR; TCRdb has only the in-frame clones, and not every one. The table includes about 130,000 clones, 85% to 95% detected once. Material for sequencing was blood. All receptors derive from a man in his thirties or forties in good health.

V gene TRBV19 combines with J gene TRBJ1-1; D is perhaps TRBD1 (6 bases). CDR3 size: 15 residues. From germline, CDR1 is LNHDA and CDR2 SQIVND (reference sequence). V lost 8 bases and J 3 bases, leaving 19 bases between the germline ends. The CDR3 sequence: CASRSGALGDTEAFF. As DNA, the CDR3 is TGTGCCAGTCGCTCGGGGGCCCTGGGGGACACTGAAGCTTTCTTT.

The CDR3 DNA follows: TGCGCCAGCAGTGGGGGACAGGGGACGAGCAATCAGCCCCAGCATTTT. This sequence encodes CASSGGQGTSNQPQHF. The genes are TRBV10-2 and TRBJ1-5, with 10 bases aligning to TRBD1. Germline V gene lookup returns CDR1 WSHSY and CDR2 SAAADI. V lost 4 bases to trimming and J lost 1 base; unmatched junction nucleotides: 4. The CDR3 spans 16 residues.

The gene calls are TRBV27 and TRBJ1-1; D is undetermined. The CDR3 is 11 residues long. V was pared by 4 bases and J by 10 bases, with 10 bases between. Germline V gene data show CDR1 as MNHEY and CDR2 as SMNVEV (reference sequence). The DNA for the CDR3 is TGTGCCAGCAGTTGGGCAGGCTCAGCTTTCTTT. It translates to CASSWAGSAFF.

This clone was detected a few times. The chain carries TRBV7-2 and TRBJ1-2; perhaps TRBD1 as D (5 bases). V lost 7 bases to trimming and J lost 5 bases, with 14 bases between them. The CDR3 extends over 13 amino acids. The germline V gene has CDR1 SGHTA and CDR2 FQGNSA. CDR3 DNA: TGTGCCAGCAAGCAGGGAGCCTCTTATGGCTACACCTTC. Amino acids: CASKQGASYGYTF.

The chain has TRBV7-9 and TRBJ1-1, with D maybe TRBD1 (5 bases). The V gene's germline CDR1 is SEHNR and CDR2 FQNEAQ (reference sequence). Trimming took 3 bases from V and 5 from J, leaving 19 bases between them. The CDR3 extends over 16 amino acids. CDR3 nucleotides: TGTGCCAGCAGCTTTCTCCAGGGAGGATTGGAGACTGAAGCTTTCTTT. Its translation is CASSFLQGGLETEAFF.

This chain joins TRBV7-9 and TRBJ2-2; D is ambiguous. The CDR3 loop spans 16 amino acids. V dropped 4 bases and J dropped 0 bases, with 12 bases sitting between them. Germline V CDR1 and CDR2: SEHNR, FQNEAQ (reference sequence). CDR3 protein: CASSSPSVANTGELFF. The CDR3 DNA follows: TGTGCCAGCAGCTCCCCCTCGGTAGCGAACACCGGGGAGCTGTTTTTT.